Listed below are T cell receptor beta chains from one sample, sequenced in a study of radiation and T cells in renal cell carcinoma. This table comes from immunoSEQ multiplex PCR, and its TCRdb copy is limited to in-frame clones, with some not included. The sample holds about 150,000 clones; less than 90% are singletons and the top ten take around 4.1%. The sample in question was blood, obtained from a patient whose treatment included radiotherapy and nephrectomy. The receptor set was obtained from a woman in her 70s with renal cell carcinoma. The CDR3 runs from the conserved cysteine through the conserved F or W. Each record gives: CDR3 protein, CDR3 DNA, V gene, clone size, D gene, J gene. A D gene is named only where the DNA matches it firmly. Expanded clones get a size class; other rows say once, few or many, or leave the size out.

CDR3: CASSLGQGYGYTF; DNA: TGTGCCAGCAGCTTAGGACAGGGCTATGGCTACACCTTC; V: TRBV7-6; size: -; D: TRBD1; J: TRBJ1-2
CDR3: CASSRQSLRDKRGHEQFF; DNA: TGTGCCAGCAGCCGGCAAAGTTTACGGGATAAGCGGGGGCATGAGCAGTTCTTC; V: TRBV14; size: -; D: TRBD2; J: TRBJ2-1
CDR3: CASSSPGLANEQYF; DNA: TGTGCCAGCAGCTCCCCCGGACTAGCAAACGAGCAGTACTTC; V: TRBV7-8; size: once; D: TRBD2; J: TRBJ2-7
CDR3: CASNGGRNQPQHF; DNA: TGTGCCAGTAATGGGGGGCGCAATCAGCCCCAGCATTTT; V: TRBV19; size: few; D: -; J: TRBJ1-5
CDR3: CASSLRPALDEQYF; DNA: TGTGCCAGCAGCTTACGACCCGCCTTGGACGAGCAGTACTTC; V: TRBV5-5; size: -; D: -; J: TRBJ2-7
CDR3: CASSLRVGDTGELFF; DNA: TGCGCCAGCAGCTTGAGGGTTGGGGACACCGGGGAGCTGTTTTTT; V: TRBV5-1; size: -; D: -; J: TRBJ2-2
CDR3: CASRDSYNEQFF; DNA: TGTGCCAGCAGGGACTCCTACAATGAGCAGTTCTTC; V: TRBV7-8; size: -; D: -; J: TRBJ2-1
CDR3: CASHRGGRQPQHF; DNA: TGTGCCAGCCACCGAGGCGGGAGACAGCCCCAGCATTTT; V: TRBV28; size: -; D: -; J: TRBJ1-5
CDR3: CASSSYGQGNEKLFF; DNA: TGTGCCAGCAGTTCCTACGGACAGGGAAATGAAAAACTGTTTTTT; V: TRBV28; size: -; D: TRBD1; J: TRBJ1-4
CDR3: CAISGGVILNNEQFF; DNA: TGTGCCATCAGTGGGGGAGTTATCTTAAACAATGAGCAGTTCTTC; V: TRBV10-3; size: -; D: -; J: TRBJ2-1
CDR3: CASSLVPGPNTGELFF; DNA: TGCGCCAGCAGCTTGGTTCCGGGCCCGAACACCGGGGAGCTGTTTTTT; V: TRBV5-1; size: -; D: -; J: TRBJ2-2
CDR3: CASSLTITGETQYF; DNA: TGTGCCAGCAGTTTAACCATAACGGGTGAGACCCAGTACTTC; V: TRBV28; size: -; D: -; J: TRBJ2-5
CDR3: CASSIDGYYEQYF; DNA: TGTGCCAGTAGTATCGACGGATACTACGAGCAGTACTTC; V: TRBV19; size: -; D: -; J: TRBJ2-7
CDR3: CASSQGSNSPLHF; DNA: TGTGCCAGCAGCCAAGGTTCGAATTCACCCCTCCACTTT; V: TRBV9; size: -; D: -; J: TRBJ1-6
CDR3: CSVGGSSGIYNEQFF; DNA: TGCAGCGTTGGAGGCTCTAGCGGGATCTACAATGAGCAGTTCTTC; V: TRBV29-1; size: -; D: TRBD2; J: TRBJ2-1
CDR3: CASSQSFGGTDTQYF; DNA: TGTGCCAGCAGCCAGAGCTTCGGGGGCACAGATACGCAGTATTTT; V: TRBV4-2; size: -; D: -; J: TRBJ2-3
CDR3: CASRTQVSHEQFF; DNA: TGTGCCAGCAGGACACAGGTTTCTCATGAGCAGTTCTTC; V: TRBV28; size: -; D: -; J: TRBJ2-1
CDR3: CASSYGYLDEQYF; DNA: TGTGCCAGCAGCTATGGCTACCTCGACGAGCAGTACTTC; V: TRBV11-2; size: once; D: -; J: TRBJ2-7
CDR3: CASSIAQNSNQPQHF; DNA: TGTGCCAGTAGTATAGCACAGAATAGCAATCAGCCCCAGCATTTT; V: TRBV19; size: -; D: -; J: TRBJ1-5
CDR3: CASSLTGGGSYEQYF; DNA: TGTGCCAGCAGTTTAACCGGGGGGGGCTCCTACGAGCAGTACTTC; V: TRBV28; size: -; D: TRBD2; J: TRBJ2-7
CDR3: CASSLWANYGYTF; DNA: TGTGCCAGCAGTTTATGGGCAAACTATGGCTACACCTTC; V: TRBV27; size: -; D: -; J: TRBJ1-2
CDR3: CASSESVSETQYF; DNA: TGTGCCAGCAGTGAAAGTGTATCGGAGACCCAGTACTTC; V: TRBV6-1; size: -; D: -; J: TRBJ2-5
CDR3: CASSDRASETQYF; DNA: TGTGCCAGCTCGGACAGGGCTTCGGAGACCCAGTACTTC; V: TRBV18; size: -; D: TRBD1; J: TRBJ2-5
CDR3: CASRNDRVNQPQHF; DNA: TGTGCCAGCAGGAACGACAGAGTTAATCAGCCCCAGCATTTT; V: TRBV6-1; size: -; D: -; J: TRBJ1-5
CDR3: CASSPTGTDYEQYF; DNA: TGTGCCAGCAGTCCGACAGGGACCGACTACGAGCAGTACTTC; V: TRBV28; size: -; D: TRBD1; J: TRBJ2-7
CDR3: CASSLQLGRETQYF; DNA: TGTGCCAGCAGTTTACAACTTGGTCGAGAGACCCAGTACTTC; V: TRBV27; size: -; D: -; J: TRBJ2-5
CDR3: CASSYRGIYEKLFF; DNA: TGTGCCAGCAGTTACAGGGGGATATATGAAAAACTGTTTTTT; V: TRBV2; size: -; D: TRBD1; J: TRBJ1-4
CDR3: CASSLRAESTDTQYF; DNA: TGCGCCAGCAGCTTACGAGCGGAGAGCACAGATACGCAGTATTTT; V: TRBV5-1; size: few; D: -; J: TRBJ2-3
CDR3: CASSPTGVSPLHF; DNA: TGTGCCAGTAGTCCGACAGGGGTTTCACCCCTCCACTTT; V: TRBV19; size: few; D: TRBD1; J: TRBJ1-6
CDR3: CASSSWTGNTEAFF; DNA: TGTGCCAGCAGCTCATGGACAGGGAACACTGAAGCTTTCTTT; V: TRBV11-1; size: -; D: TRBD1; J: TRBJ1-1
CDR3: CASSPRDRVTDTQYF; DNA: TGTGCCAGCTCACCAAGGGACAGGGTCACAGATACGCAGTATTTT; V: TRBV18; size: -; D: TRBD1; J: TRBJ2-3
CDR3: CASNLLVGAGEAFF; DNA: TGTGCCAGCAACCTGCTTGTGGGGGCCGGAGAAGCTTTCTTT; V: TRBV5-6; size: -; D: -; J: TRBJ1-1
CDR3: CASSISGDPGELFF; DNA: TGTGCCAGCAGCATTAGCGGGGATCCCGGGGAGCTGTTTTTT; V: TRBV11-3; size: -; D: TRBD2; J: TRBJ2-2
CDR3: CASRKFRGTGELFF; DNA: TGTGCCAGCAGAAAATTCCGAGGGACCGGGGAGCTGTTTTTT; V: TRBV11-3; size: -; D: -; J: TRBJ2-2
CDR3: CASSEIGVTLAEAFF; DNA: TGTGCCAGCAGTGAAATCGGAGTGACGTTGGCTGAAGCTTTCTTT; V: TRBV6-1; size: -; D: -; J: TRBJ1-1
CDR3: CASSSPFLRDWIYEQYF; DNA: TGTGCCAGCAGCTCCCCCTTCCTCCGGGATTGGATCTACGAGCAGTACTTC; V: TRBV12-1; size: -; D: -; J: TRBJ2-7
CDR3: CASSIGTGVTDTQYF; DNA: TGTGCCAGTAGTATCGGGACAGGGGTCACAGATACGCAGTATTTT; V: TRBV19; size: -; D: TRBD1; J: TRBJ2-3
CDR3: CASSLVYRGRRGYTEAFF; DNA: TGTGCCAGCAGTTTAGTATACAGGGGGAGGAGGGGGTACACTGAAGCTTTCTTT; V: TRBV27; size: -; D: TRBD1; J: TRBJ1-1
CDR3: CASSVDPSGGLKETQYF; DNA: TGTGCCAGCAGCGTAGATCCTAGCGGGGGGTTAAAAGAGACCCAGTACTTC; V: TRBV9; size: -; D: TRBD2; J: TRBJ2-5
CDR3: CAGGGAGQPQHF; DNA: TGTGCCGGGGGCGGGGCGGGGCAGCCCCAGCATTTT; V: TRBV2; size: -; D: -; J: TRBJ1-5